The TCR beta chain under discussion was sequenced for a study of control samples from healthy donors and cancer patients. Repertoires were generated with immunoSEQ multiplex PCR, while TCRdb's copy carries only in-frame clones and drops some. The sample shows 75,000 to 100,000 clones, around 88% of them seen only once. V was shortened by 9 bases and J by 2 bases, with 17 bases between the two germline ends. The CDR3 has 14 amino acids. Germline CDR1 is LNHDA and CDR2 is SQIVND (reference sequence). In this sample, this clone is medium-sized. Material: blood. The receptor comes from a man younger than 45 in good health. This chain links TRBV19 with TRBJ2-7, with D unresolved. The CDR3: CASSNLPGPYEQYF. The CDR3 DNA reads as TGTGCCAGCTCCAACCTTCCGGGCCCCTACGAGCAGTACTTC.